This is a list of T cell receptor beta chains from one sample in a study of CD8 T cells in Susac syndrome. TCRdb re-analysed the immunoSEQ multiplex PCR reads in MiXCR, keeping a single row per CDR3 protein. The profile shows about 200,000 distinct CDR3 sequences, over 90% of them singletons. The sequencing sample was made of CD4+ T cells from PBMCs. The source of these receptors is a human donor with multiple sclerosis. CDR3s include the opening cysteine and the closing phenylalanine or tryptophan.

V	length	CDR3
TRBV6-4	13	CASSDGRNYGYTF
TRBV20-1	12	CSARVRGWEQFF
TRBV5-1	14	CASSLEGITYEQYF
TRBV3-1	14	CASSQALPSLKQFF
TRBV18	14	CASSLNPENYEQYF
TRBV15	14	CATSKTGSEETQYF
TRBV30	13	CAFTGTLRDGYTF
TRBV9	15	CASSLGRATGNEQFF
TRBV3-1	14	CASSQATQDRGYTF
TRBV6-1	13	CASSEVALETQYF
TRBV11-2	15	CASSLERQGIYEQYF
TRBV29-1	13	CSVEERTGLEQFF
TRBV7-3	14	CASSSHLPTDTQYF
TRBV5-1	12	CASRLGSYEQYF
TRBV4-1	13	CASSQGHEDEQYF
TRBV30	14	CAQEGALRYTEAFF
TRBV12-3/TRBV12-4	13	CASRPGPGNTIYF
TRBV20-1	11	CSARVQNIQYF
TRBV18	16	CASSPASGGAYNEQFF
TRBV3-1	15	CASSQASGGHNEQFF
TRBV7-8	13	CASSLAIPYEQYF
TRBV27	16	CASSLNYRALTDTQYF
TRBV13	15	CASSLRSSFQETQYF
TRBV2	14	CASSVGLAYNEQFF
TRBV20-1	10	CSADKETQYF
TRBV4-1	16	CASSQNLAGKEWEQFF
TRBV27	13	CASSWDRNQPQHF
TRBV24-1	13	CATSDFMGDEQFF
TRBV6-5	12	CASKSPNTEAFF
TRBV12-5	11	CASGLREPQHF
TRBV7-8	14	CASRIQGDAGELFF
TRBV3-1	13	CASSQQSNQPQHF
TRBV20-1	12	CSARALGDTQYF
TRBV7-9	11	CASASIGELFF
TRBV11-2	17	CASSAFGQGRPLYGYTF